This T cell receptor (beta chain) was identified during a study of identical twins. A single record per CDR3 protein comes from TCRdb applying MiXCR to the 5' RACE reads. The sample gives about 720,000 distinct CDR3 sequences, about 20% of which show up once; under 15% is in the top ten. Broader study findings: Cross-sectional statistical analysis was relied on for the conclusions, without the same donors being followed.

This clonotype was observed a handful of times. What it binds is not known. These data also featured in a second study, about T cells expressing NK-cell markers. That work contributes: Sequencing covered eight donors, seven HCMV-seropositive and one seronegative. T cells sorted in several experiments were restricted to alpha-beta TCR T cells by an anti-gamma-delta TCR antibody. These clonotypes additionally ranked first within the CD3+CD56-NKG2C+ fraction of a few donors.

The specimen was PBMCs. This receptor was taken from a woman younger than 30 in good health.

The CDR3 region is CATGPGQYNEQFF. The CDR3 DNA reads TGTGCCACCGGACCGGGACAGTACAATGAGCAGTTCTTC. The rearrangement links TRBV6-2 or TRBV6-3 to TRBJ2-1; 7 bases are shared with TRBD1. The trim removed 10 bases at V and 4 bases at J, leaving 7 bases unmatched. CDR1 MNHEY and CDR2 SVGEGT come from the germline V gene. The CDR3 runs 13 residues.